The 19 T cell receptor beta chains given below trace back to one sample, sequenced in a study of blood T cells in healthy people across ages. A second PCR, run for about 6 to 12 cycles, used a sample-barcoded 5' primer plus a J-beta primer mix. Each CDR3 protein is one row after TCRdb ran MiXCR on the 5' RACE reads. Altogether 1,500,000 or so distinct CDR3 sequences are present, 40% to 45% being singletons, with the ten largest covering 4%. What was sequenced was blood. The receptors shown here come from a woman aged 18-29 years in good health.

The genes are TRBV4-1 and TRBJ2-1; 8 bases are shared with TRBD2. This CDR3 is built from 15 residues. The V gene end was trimmed by 2 bases and the J gene end by 8 bases; junction bases not matched to a gene: 8. Germline-derived CDR1 and CDR2 are MGHRA and YSYEKL. The CDR3 sequence: CASSQTGTSRYEQFF. The CDR3 region has the DNA TGCGCCAGCAGCCAAACCGGGACTAGTAGGTATGAGCAGTTCTTC.

The chain uses TRBV20-1 and TRBJ2-7; D might be TRBD2 (6 bases). V was pared by 6 bases and J by 0 bases, with 12 bases between. Germline CDR1 is DFQATT and CDR2 is SNEGSKA (reference sequence). CDR3 size: 13 residues. The CDR3 DNA reads TGCAGTGCCTTAGCGGTAATCTCCTACGAGCAGTACTTC. This gives the protein CSALAVISYEQYF.

This chain joins TRBV20-1 and TRBJ2-2, with 7 positions matching TRBD1. CDR1 and CDR2 (germline): DFQATT, SNEGSKA (reference sequence). The CDR3 length is 16 residues. Unmatched junction bases numbered 7, after V lost 0 bases and J lost 3 bases. The CDR3 DNA is TGCAGTGCTAGAGATAAGCGGCAGGGGGACACCGGGGAGCTGTTTTTT. Its translation: CSARDKRQGDTGELFF.

This clonotype showed up just a few times. The V call is TRBV12-3 or TRBV12-4, the J call TRBJ2-1; D perhaps matches TRBD2 (6 bases). The J call may be faulty, since TRBJ2-7 better matches the DNA end. This CDR3 is built from 18 residues. This CDR3 is CASSFQPGAGVTYNEQYF. DNA for the CDR3: TGTGCCAGCAGTTTTCAACCAGGAGCGGGCGTCACTTACAATGAGCAGTACTTC.

The chain has TRBV5-1 and TRBJ2-3, with D possibly TRBD2 on 5 matching bases. CDR1 SGHRS and CDR2 YFSETQ come from the germline V gene. V lost 4 bases and J lost 7, with 19 bases in between. The CDR3 loop spans 15 amino acids. The CDR3 DNA reads as TGCGCCAGCAGCCCCGGACGGTCCTTCGGGAATACGCAGTATTTT. This codes for CASSPGRSFGNTQYF.

Notes on this clonotype: This clone may be a read error of a much larger clone one base away. As the CDR3 is not closed by the conserved phenylalanine or tryptophan, this likely results from a read error. The chain uses TRBV12-5 and TRBJ2-3; D is ambiguous. V lost 4 bases, J lost 0 bases, and 11 bases lay in between. From germline, CDR1 is LGHNT and CDR2 FRNRAP. This CDR3 contains 15 residues. The chain's CDR3 is CASGSSSGSTDTQYL. In DNA, the CDR3 is TGTGCTAGTGGTTCCTCGTCGGGTAGCACAGATACGCAGTATCTT.

This clonotype was counted only a few times. The chain combines TRBV9 with TRBJ2-1; unclear D gene. V lost 0 bases and J 9 bases, leaving 10 bases between the germline ends. Germline V lookup: CDR1 SGDLS, CDR2 YYNGEE. The CDR3 loop spans 13 amino acids. The DNA of the CDR3 is TGTGCCAGCAGCGTAGCCCCCTCCGGTGAGCAGTTCTTC. Translation: CASSVAPSGEQFF.

This clonotype has a handful of counts. The rearrangement links TRBV15 to TRBJ1-1, with D unclear. Per germline, CDR1 LNHNV and CDR2 YYDKDF (reference sequence). The CDR3 spans 13 residues. V dropped 1 base and J dropped 1 base, with 4 bases sitting between them. CDR3 DNA: TGTGCCACCAGCAGAGGTCAGAACACTGAAGCTTTCTTT. Amino acids: CATSRGQNTEAFF. The full variable domain, rest sourced from reference TRBV15 and TRBJ1-1, is DAMVIQNPRYQVTQFGKPVTLSCSQTLNHNVMYWYQQKSSQAPKLLFHYYDKDFNNEADTPDNFQSRRPNTSFCFLDIRSPGLGDTAMYLCATSRGQNTEAFFGQGTRLTVV.

The rearrangement links TRBV15 to TRBJ2-1; no definite D call. The germline V gene has CDR1 LNHNV and CDR2 YYDKDF (reference sequence). The V and J ends lost 4 bases and 5 bases respectively, with 15 bases between them. This CDR3 spans 15 amino acids. Here the CDR3 DNA reads TGTGCCACCAGCAAAGATTCTATGCTAAACAATGAGCAGTTCTTC. This translates into CATSKDSMLNNEQFF.

Details on this clonotype: The junction does not match germline at one end; this may be a read error. CDR3 DNA sequence: TGCAGTGTTGTGAGTTCCATGGGAAGAGCTTTCTTT. Translated: CSVVSSMGRAFF. The rearrangement joins TRBV29-1 to TRBJ1-1; no firm D call. CDR1 is SQVTM and CDR2 is ANQGSEA in the germline V gene. The CDR3 totals 12 residues.

V usage is TRBV20-1 and J usage is TRBJ1-3; possible D gene TRBD1, 6 bases. CDR1 and CDR2 from the germline V gene are DFQATT and SNEGSKA (reference sequence). V gave up 6 bases and J gave up 0 bases, with 15 bases separating them. CDR3 length equals 15 residues. CDR3 DNA: TGCAGTGCCACCGGGACACCCATCTCTGGAAACACCATATATTTT. Its translation is CSATGTPISGNTIYF.

This clonotype was seen a handful of times. CDR3 in DNA: TGTGCCAGCAGTTTACTGCCAACTTCAGAGCAGTACTTC. Protein sequence: CASSLLPTSEQYF. The genes are TRBV12-3 or TRBV12-4 and TRBJ2-7; no reliable D call. V was pared by 2 bases and J by 7 bases, with 12 bases between. There are 13 residues in the CDR3.

Only a few counts were recorded for this clonotype. This sequence joins TRBV2 and TRBJ1-4; D is unresolved. CDR3 length equals 14 residues. Trimming stripped 3 bases from V and 4 bases from J, with 9 bases between. The V gene's germline CDR1 is SNHLY and CDR2 FYNNEI. The CDR3 loop reads CASSDGRDNEKLFF. CDR3 in DNA: TGTGCCAGCAGTGATGGAAGGGATAATGAAAAACTGTTTTTT.

This clonotype has only a few counts. J is TRBJ1-1 and V is TRBV6-1, with D uncertain. The CDR3 consists of 14 residues. Germline loops: CDR1 MNHNS, CDR2 SASEGT. V was trimmed by 3 bases and J by 0 bases, leaving 8 bases between them. The CDR3 DNA reads TGTGCCAGCAGTGACCGTTACATGAACACTGAAGCTTTCTTT. It yields the protein CASSDRYMNTEAFF.

Here the CDR3 reads CSARTKTYNEQFF. CDR3 coding DNA: TGCAGTGCTAGGACTAAAACCTACAATGAGCAGTTCTTC. The chain joins TRBV20-1 to TRBJ2-1; perhaps TRBD2 as D (5 bases). V was clipped by 3 bases and J by 2 bases, with 8 bases between them. This CDR3 contains 13 residues. Germline V gives CDR1 DFQATT, CDR2 SNEGSKA (reference sequence).

With regard to this clonotype: One end of the junction does not line up with germline, which may come from a read error. V and J are TRBV20-1 and TRBJ2-2, with 9 bases matching TRBD2. The CDR3 is made up of 15 amino acids. Looked up from germline, CDR1 is DFQATT and CDR2 is SNEGSKA (reference sequence). In DNA, the CDR3 is TGCAGTGCCCGCCCCGCGGGAGGGCCCACCCGGGAGCTGTTTTTT. This sequence encodes CSARPAGGPTRELFF.

The chain employs TRBV7-2 and TRBJ1-1, with D unresolved. This CDR3 comprises 13 residues. The V and J ends lost 6 bases and 0 bases respectively, with 8 bases between them. The germline V gene encodes CDR1 SGHTA and CDR2 FQGNSA. This chain's CDR3 is CASSFNLNTEAFF. The CDR3 nucleotides are TGTGCCAGCAGTTTCAATTTGAACACTGAAGCTTTCTTT.

This clonotype was seen more than once but under ten times. The rearrangement links TRBV9 to TRBJ2-1; D could derive from TRBD1 or TRBD2 (5 bases each). The CDR3 is 15 residues long. The germline CDR1 and CDR2 sequences are SGDLS and YYNGEE. Trimming removed 0 bases from V and 2 bases from J, with 9 bases in between. The CDR3 DNA sequence: TGTGCCAGCAGCGTAGGGGGGTTTACCTACAATGAGCAGTTCTTC. It yields the protein CASSVGGFTYNEQFF.

Remarks on this clonotype: Germline is not matched at one junction end, which may reflect a read error. The chain carries TRBV3-1 and TRBJ2-1; D is unresolved. Germline V lookup: CDR1 LGHDT, CDR2 YNNKEL (reference sequence). The CDR3 is 17 amino acids. CDR3 bases: TGTGCCAGCGGCCAACTTGGACCGGCCCTTTCTTCGGCTGAGCAGTTCTTC. Protein: CASGQLGPALSSAEQFF.